This T cell receptor beta chain originates from a study of T cells of healthy individuals. This clonotype was counted a few times. This CDR3 region has 15 residues. Germline assignment: CDR1 LNHDA and CDR2 SQIVND (reference sequence). V lost 6 bases to trimming and J lost 0 bases, with 12 bases between them. TCRdb itself ran the 5' RACE reads through MiXCR, one entry per CDR3 protein. This sample has around 40,000 distinct CDR3 sequences, with approximately 4.9% found just once. The chain couples TRBV19 to TRBJ2-4; D possibly corresponds to TRBD2 (6 bases). The TCR originated in a human donor in good health. The DNA for the CDR3 is TGTGCCAGTAGCAACCCGGGGGTAGCCAAAAACATTCAGTACTTC. Its translation is CASSNPGVAKNIQYF.